This entry lists 22 T cell receptor beta chains sequenced from one sample in a study of T cell repertoires in cytomegalovirus infection. TCRdb ran MiXCR on the reads and lists one entry per CDR3 protein. The sample gives hundreds of thousands of distinct CDR3 sequences, less than 25% of which show up once; less than 9.5% is in the top ten. What was sequenced was CD8+ T cells from PBMCs. Receptors originate from a human donor in good health (CMV status not recorded). Some clones in this sample may be carry-over from other donors' samples.

The chain links TRBV24-1 to TRBJ2-4, with D perhaps matching TRBD1 (5 bases). CDR1 KGHDR and CDR2 SFDVKD come from the germline V gene. The CDR3 has 13 amino acids. V shed 4 bases and J shed 5 bases, with 8 bases lying between them. The CDR3 coding sequence is TGTGCCACCAGTGACCCGACAGAAAACATTCAGTACTTC. Amino acid sequence: CATSDPTENIQYF.

This chain joins TRBV12-3 or TRBV12-4 and TRBJ1-2, with unresolved D. The CDR3 is made up of 14 amino acids. The ends were cut back, 3 bases at V and 4 bases at J, with 12 bases in the middle. The CDR3 sequence is CASSLNTVSYGYTF. In DNA form, the CDR3 reads TGTGCCAGCAGTTTGAACACTGTTAGCTATGGCTACACCTTC.

This clonotype was found many times. The genes are TRBV7-2 and TRBJ2-3; D is perhaps TRBD1 (6 bases). The V end lost 5 bases, the J end lost 0 bases, and 12 bases lay between the germline ends. The CDR3 consists of 15 residues. CDR1 SGHTA and CDR2 FQGNSA come from the germline V gene. The CDR3 is CASSHRVVSTDTQYF. CDR3 sequence (DNA): TGTGCCAGCAGCCACAGGGTGGTGAGCACAGATACGCAGTATTTT. Based on the CDR3 plus reference TRBV7-2 and TRBJ2-3, the full variable domain is GAGVSQSPSNKVTEKGKDVELRCDPISGHTALYWYRQSLGQGLEFLIYFQGNSAPDKSGLPSDRFSAERTGGSVSTLTIQRTQQEDSAVYLCASSHRVVSTDTQYFGPGTRLTVL.

The chain uses TRBV29-1 and TRBJ1-5, with D uncertain. V lost 7 bases, J lost 6 bases, and 13 bases lay in between. The CDR3 length is 12 residues. The germline gives CDR1 SQVTM, CDR2 ANQGSEA. The DNA of the CDR3 is TGCAGCGCTGTTAGTGGAGGTCAGCCCCAGCATTTT. This encodes CSAVSGGQPQHF.

This clonotype was observed a few times. The V and J genes are TRBV7-8 and TRBJ2-2, with TRBD1 as a possible D gene (5 bases). CDR3 length equals 16 residues. Germline CDR1 SGHVS, CDR2 FQNEAQ. The V gene lost 0 bases and the J gene lost 4 bases, with 12 bases spanning the gap. CDR3 coding DNA: TGTGCCAGCAGCTTAGCCTCAGTCGACAGCACCGGGGAGCTGTTTTTT. As protein: CASSLASVDSTGELFF.

This clonotype has a handful of counts. This sequence joins TRBV2 and TRBJ1-2; tentative D call: TRBD1 (5 bases). CDR1 and CDR2 (germline): SNHLY, FYNNEI. This CDR3 contains 13 residues. V was shortened by 8 bases and J by 6 bases, with 16 bases between the two germline ends. The DNA of the CDR3 is TGTGCCAGCTGCCGAACGGCAGGGCATGGCTACACCTTC. Encoded protein: CASCRTAGHGYTF.

This clonotype was found a few times. This chain connects TRBV4-1 to TRBJ2-1, with 11 bases aligning to TRBD2. From germline, CDR1 is MGHRA and CDR2 YSYEKL. Germline trimming cut 7 bases from V and 5 bases from J; bases unmatched to any gene: 4. The CDR3 sequence is 14 residues long. The CDR3 here is CASIGTSGDNEQFF. In DNA form, the CDR3 reads TGCGCCAGCATCGGGACTAGCGGCGACAATGAGCAGTTCTTC.

The rearrangement links TRBV12-5 to TRBJ2-5; 7 bases are a match to TRBD1. The CDR3 consists of 15 residues. J was trimmed by 0 bases and V by 2 bases; bases with no gene match: 3. CDR1 and CDR2 (germline): LGHNT, FRNRAP. The CDR3 sequence is CASGLWDRDQETQYF. In DNA form, the CDR3 reads TGTGCTAGTGGTTTGTGGGACAGAGACCAAGAGACCCAGTACTTC.

This chain uses TRBV28 with TRBJ2-1, with D possibly being TRBD1 (6 bases). Germline V lookup: CDR1 MDHEN, CDR2 SYDVKM. V shed 7 bases and J shed 2 bases, with 12 bases lying between them. This CDR3 is built from 14 residues. The CDR3 coding sequence is TGTGCCAGCAAACGAAGGGGGACCTACAATGAGCAGTTCTTC. It translates to CASKRRGTYNEQFF.

This clonotype was found many times. The J gene is TRBJ1-1, the V gene TRBV7-6; 7 bases align to TRBD1. Germline trimming cut 5 bases from V and 1 base from J; bases unmatched to any gene: 7. There are 15 residues in the CDR3. CDR1 is SGHVS, CDR2 FNYEAQ, per germline. The CDR3 loop is CASSGGEGANTEAFF. In DNA form, the CDR3 reads TGTGCCAGCAGCGGTGGGGAGGGGGCGAACACTGAAGCTTTCTTT.

Note on this clonotype: This may stem from a read error, because a much larger clone lies one nucleotide away. The rearrangement joins TRBV7-2 to TRBJ2-3, with 11 bases aligning to TRBD2. V shed 3 bases, J shed 5 bases, and the junction held 7 bases outside the gene matches. The CDR3 sequence is 16 residues long. Germline-derived CDR1 and CDR2 are SGHTA and FQGNSA. Written as DNA, the CDR3 is TGTGCCAGCAGCTTCCTAGCGGGGGGCTTCATAGATACGCAGTATTTT. Translating it yields CASSFLAGGFIDTQYF.

The CDR3 DNA reads TGTGCCAGCAGCCATTTCGAAGAGACAGGGACCGTGGGGCAGTTCTTC. Residues: CASSHFEETGTVGQFF. The chain recombines TRBV14 with TRBJ2-1, with 7 bases lining up with TRBD1. CDR3 length equals 16 residues. Germline lookup yields CDR1 SGHDN and CDR2 FVKESK. J lost 12 bases, V lost 3 bases, and 17 bases had no gene match.

This clonotype was counted only a few times. V is TRBV7-6 and J is TRBJ2-7; D tentatively fits TRBD1 or TRBD2 (5 bases each). Germline CDR1 reads SGHVS; CDR2 reads FNYEAQ. V was shortened by 4 bases and J by 1 base, with 14 bases between the two germline ends. The CDR3 totals 15 residues. The CDR3 here is CASSSPGTPSYEQYF. The CDR3 DNA reads TGTGCCAGCAGCTCACCCGGGACCCCATCCTACGAGCAGTACTTC.

The chain employs TRBV15 and TRBJ2-1; TRBD2 matches at 8 bases. Per the germline V gene, CDR1 is LNHNV and CDR2 is YYDKDF (reference sequence). CDR3 length: 16 amino acids. Trimming cost V 5 bases and J 3 bases; bases outside gene matches: 9. DNA of the CDR3: TGTGCCACCAGCTTACGATCGGGGGGGCTCTACAATGAGCAGTTCTTC. Translation gives CATSLRSGGLYNEQFF. Supplemented by reference TRBV15 and TRBJ2-1, the full variable domain reads DAMVIQNPRYQVTQFGKPVTLSCSQTLNHNVMYWYQQKSSQAPKLLFHYYDKDFNNEADTPDNFQSRRPNTSFCFLDIRSPGLGDTAMYLCATSLRSGGLYNEQFFGPGTRLTVL.

Remarks on this clonotype: Possible read error: a much larger clone is one base away. V is TRBV28 and J is TRBJ2-3; the D call may be TRBD1 or TRBD2 (5 bases each). Germline assignment: CDR1 MDHEN and CDR2 SYDVKM. The CDR3 consists of 14 residues. Trimming shortened V by 5 bases and J by 2 bases, and 11 bases separated the two germline ends. The CDR3 sequence is CASSQGANTDTQYF. CDR3 coding DNA: TGTGCCAGCAGTCAGGGAGCTAACACAGATACGCAGTATTTT.

This clonotype was seen a handful of times. The gene calls are TRBV29-1 and TRBJ1-2; 8 bases line up with TRBD1. V trimming: 7 bases; J trimming: 3 bases; junction bases outside the gene matches: 4. The CDR3 is 12 residues long. Germline V CDR1 and CDR2: SQVTM, ANQGSEA. The CDR3 loop is CSAVTGDYGYTF. CDR3 sequence (DNA): TGCAGCGCTGTGACAGGGGACTATGGCTACACCTTC.

The table lists this clonotype with a count of one. Being one base from a much bigger clone, this may be a read error. This rearrangement joins TRBV12-3 or TRBV12-4 to TRBJ1-2; D gene unclear. CDR3 length: 14 residues. Written as DNA, the CDR3 is TGTGCCAACAGTTTAGGACCTCTCCTGGATGGCTACACCTTC. Protein: CANSLGPLLDGYTF.

Concerning this clonotype itself: This may be a read error, as it is one base from a much larger clone. This chain connects TRBV7-6 to TRBJ2-5, with no clear D. Germline V lookup: CDR1 SGHVS, CDR2 FNYEAQ. This CDR3 contains 13 residues. CDR3 loop: CASSLRYQETQHF. The CDR3 DNA is TGTGCCAGCAGCCTTAGGTACCAAGAGACCCAGCACTTC.

This clonotype was seen a few times. This sequence joins TRBV6-5 and TRBJ2-7; perhaps TRBD1 as D (5 bases). Germline values: CDR1 MNHEY, CDR2 SVGAGI. With 4 bases removed from V and 3 bases from J, the gap between germline ends came to 13 bases. This CDR3 comprises 14 residues. The CDR3 sequence: CASSLGVLGYEQYF. In DNA, the CDR3 is TGTGCCAGCAGTTTAGGGGTTTTGGGCTACGAGCAGTACTTC.

The chain employs TRBV19 and TRBJ1-2, with D unresolved. This CDR3 is 15 amino acids long. Germline CDR1 is LNHDA and CDR2 is SQIVND (reference sequence). Deletions cut 3 bases from V and 0 bases from J, with 11 bases between. CDR3 nucleotides: TGTGCCAGTAGTATTAAAGTGGGGACTAACTATGGCTACACCTTC. This sequence encodes CASSIKVGTNYGYTF.

There are many counts of this clonotype. The chain has TRBV7-6 and TRBJ2-3; 11 bases match TRBD2. Germline-derived CDR1 and CDR2 are SGHVS and FNYEAQ. The CDR3 contains 17 residues. V gave up 2 bases and J gave up 5 bases; unmatched junction bases: 9. CDR3 region: CASSLRNSGGAEDTQYF. CDR3 bases: TGTGCCAGCAGCTTAAGGAATAGCGGGGGGGCCGAAGATACGCAGTATTTT.

This clonotype appeared a few times. The chain recombines TRBV2 with TRBJ1-2, with 8 positions matching TRBD1. The length of the CDR3 is 14 residues. Germline CDR1 is SNHLY and CDR2 is FYNNEI. With V trimmed by 9 bases and J by 8 bases, 14 bases remained unmatched. The CDR3 reads CARAPDRVAEGYTF. The CDR3 region has the DNA TGTGCCAGGGCACCGGACAGGGTAGCGGAGGGCTACACCTTC.